Following are 17 T cell receptor beta chains from one sample sequenced in a study of control samples from healthy donors and cancer patients. This table comes from immunoSEQ multiplex PCR, and its TCRdb copy is limited to in-frame clones, with some not included. The sample contains 130,000 or so clones, about 88% of which appear only once. The sample consisted of blood. Every receptor here comes from a man aged 50 to 59 in good health.

This chain joins TRBV19 and TRBJ2-1, with TRBD2 matching over 9 bases. The CDR3 covers 14 residues. The germline V gene has CDR1 LNHDA and CDR2 SQIVND (reference sequence). J lost 4 bases, V lost 6 bases, and 4 bases had no gene match. The CDR3 bases are TGTGCCAGTAGAGAGCGGGGGGCATACAATGAGCAGTTCTTC. Translating gives CASRERGAYNEQFF.

This clone was counted a single time. This rearrangement joins TRBV11-2 to TRBJ2-7; perhaps TRBD1 as D (5 bases). CDR3 length: 13 residues. CDR1 SGHAT and CDR2 FQNNGV come from the germline V gene. V lost 5 bases and J 5 bases, leaving 13 bases between the germline ends. DNA for the CDR3: TGTGCCAGCAGCCTCTTGGGGCAGAACGAGCAGTACTTC. Encoded protein: CASSLLGQNEQYF.

This chain joins TRBV6-5 and TRBJ2-7; D is unclear. Per germline, CDR1 MNHEY and CDR2 SVGAGI. Trimming cost V 6 bases and J 5 bases, with 20 bases left between them. This CDR3 comprises 15 residues. The CDR3 sequence is CASSFPPGIPHEQYF. The CDR3 DNA reads TGTGCCAGCAGCTTTCCCCCAGGTATCCCCCACGAGCAGTACTTC.

The chain links TRBV27 to TRBJ1-1, with D possibly TRBD1 on 6 matching bases. CDR3 size: 13 residues. Per germline, CDR1 MNHEY and CDR2 SMNVEV (reference sequence). Trimming took off 2 bases at V and 8 bases at J, with 12 bases between the two ends. In nucleotides, the CDR3 is TGTGCCAGCAGTTTAATCAGGGGAACCGAAGCTTTCTTT. It encodes CASSLIRGTEAFF.

This clone was seen a few times. This chain uses TRBV7-3 with TRBJ2-1; 8 positions match TRBD1. Germline values: CDR1 SGHTA, CDR2 FQGTGA. There are 14 residues in the CDR3. The J segment lost 6 bases and the V segment lost 2 bases, leaving 3 bases of the junction unmatched. As DNA, the CDR3 is TGTGCCAGCAGCTTAGACAGGGGCATCAATGAGCAGTTCTTC. As protein: CASSLDRGINEQFF.

V gene TRBV30 combines with J gene TRBJ2-5, with TRBD2 matching over 9 bases. CDR1 and CDR2 (germline): GTSNPN, SVGIG (reference sequence). The CDR3 is 16 amino acids. After removal of 2 bases from V and 5 bases from J, the junction contained 12 bases not matched to a gene. Written as DNA, the CDR3 is TGTGCCTGGAGTACTAAGCGGGGGGCCTCTCCCGAGACCCAGTACTTC. Translated, it gives CAWSTKRGASPETQYF. The full variable domain, rest sourced from reference TRBV30 and TRBJ2-5, is SQTIHQWPATLVQPVGSPLSLECTVEGTSNPNLYWYRQAAGRGLQLLFYSVGIGQISSEVPQNLSASRPQDRQFILSSKKLLLSDSGFYLCAWSTKRGASPETQYFGPGTRLLVL.

This sequence joins TRBV9 and TRBJ1-1, with 7 bases that match TRBD1. From germline, CDR1 is SGDLS and CDR2 YYNGEE. V gave up 5 bases and J gave up 3 bases; unmatched junction bases: 4. The CDR3 contains 13 residues. CDR3 in amino acids: CASSSQGDTEAFF. The CDR3 region has the DNA TGTGCCAGCAGTAGTCAGGGGGACACTGAAGCTTTCTTT.

The table lists this clone with many counts. The CDR3 region has the DNA TGTGCCAGCAGCTTGGGCGGCATGGAGACAGGGAGGAGCTATGGCTACACCTTC. This codes for CASSLGGMETGRSYGYTF. The rearrangement uses TRBV5-5 and TRBJ1-2; TRBD1 matches 7 bases. The CDR3 spans 18 residues. Looked up from germline, CDR1 is SGHKS and CDR2 is YYEKEE (reference sequence). J lost 4 bases, V lost 0 bases, and 15 bases had no gene match.

J is TRBJ2-2 and V is TRBV11-3; perhaps D is TRBD1 or TRBD2 (5 bases each). V was trimmed by 5 bases and J by 4 bases, leaving 11 bases between them. Germline CDR1 reads SGHNT; CDR2 reads YENEEA. There are 14 residues in the CDR3. CDR3 DNA: TGTGCCAGCAGCCCCGGTGGGGGCACCGGGGAGCTGTTTTTT. This encodes CASSPGGGTGELFF.

The rearrangement links TRBV9 to TRBJ2-3, with D perhaps matching TRBD1 or TRBD2 (6 bases each). The CDR3 covers 19 residues. Germline CDR1 and CDR2: SGDLS and YYNGEE. Trimming took off 4 bases at V and 3 bases at J, with 27 bases between the two ends. CDR3 DNA sequence: TGTGCCAGCAGCCCAAAGGGTCAAGGGGGGCTCCCTGGGACAGATACGCAGTATTTT. Residues: CASSPKGQGGLPGTDTQYF.

The CDR3 region is CSVEGQGIGETQYF. CDR3 coding DNA: TGCAGCGTTGAAGGACAGGGCATCGGAGAGACCCAGTACTTC. V is TRBV29-1 and J is TRBJ2-5; 7 bases fit TRBD1. Germline loops: CDR1 SQVTM, CDR2 ANQGSEA. The CDR3 sequence is 14 residues long. V trimming: 1 base; J trimming: 4 bases; junction bases outside the gene matches: 6. The entire variable domain, with the rest obtained from reference TRBV29-1 and TRBJ2-5, is as follows: SAVISQKPSRDICQRGTSLTIQCQVDSQVTMMFWYRQQPGQSLTLIATANQGSEATYESGFVIDKFPISRPNLTFSTLTVSNMSPEDSSIYLCSVEGQGIGETQYFGPGTRLLVL.

This chain links TRBV19 with TRBJ1-5; 9 bases align to TRBD1. Trimming removed 10 bases from V and 7 bases from J; junction bases left unmatched: 14. The CDR3 runs 15 residues. Germline CDR1 reads LNHDA; CDR2 reads SQIVND (reference sequence). The CDR3: CATARGQGIEQPQHF. CDR3 nucleotide sequence: TGTGCCACCGCAAGGGGACAGGGAATTGAGCAGCCCCAGCATTTT.

This clone was counted once. The V gene is TRBV24-1, the J gene TRBJ1-5; no clear D gene. Germline V gene lookup returns CDR1 KGHDR and CDR2 SFDVKD. V was pared by 8 bases and J by 5 bases, with 12 bases between. This CDR3 has 13 amino acids. CDR3 sequence: CATNESGDQPQHF. The CDR3 DNA is TGTGCCACCAACGAAAGTGGGGATCAGCCCCAGCATTTT.

This rearrangement joins TRBV28 to TRBJ1-2, with D possibly matching TRBD1 (6 bases). The ends were cut back, 4 bases at V and 5 bases at J, with 14 bases in the middle. Germline CDR1 MDHEN, CDR2 SYDVKM. The CDR3 is 14 residues long. The DNA for the CDR3 is TGTGCCAGCAGTTATGGCAGCAGGGGATATGGCTACACCTTC. Protein: CASSYGSRGYGYTF.

The V and J genes are TRBV11-3 and TRBJ1-2, with D hard to call. V lost 3 bases to trimming and J lost 1 base, with 3 bases between them. The CDR3 extends over 12 amino acids. Germline loops: CDR1 SGHNT, CDR2 YENEEA. CDR3 sequence reads: CASSLGNYGYTF. CDR3 DNA sequence: TGTGCCAGCAGCTTGGGTAACTATGGCTACACCTTC.

This clone was detected once. The J gene is TRBJ1-1, the V gene TRBV7-8, with D uncertain. This CDR3 has 13 amino acids. In germline, CDR1 is SGHVS, CDR2 FQNEAQ. The V and J ends lost 0 bases and 6 bases respectively, with 8 bases between them. Here the CDR3 reads CASSLAGFAEAFF. CDR3 nucleotides: TGTGCCAGCAGCTTAGCCGGGTTCGCTGAAGCTTTCTTT.

The chain couples TRBV4-1 to TRBJ2-7; 7 bases line up with TRBD1. This CDR3 comprises 14 residues. With V trimmed by 1 base and J by 4 bases, 4 bases remained unmatched. Per the germline V gene, CDR1 is MGHRA and CDR2 is YSYEKL. CDR3 nucleotide sequence: TGCGCCAGCAGCCAAGGACAGGGATTATACGAGCAGTACTTC. This gives the protein CASSQGQGLYEQYF.